The TCR beta chain described here comes from a study of T-cell reconstitution after alpha-beta-depleted transplantation in children. In its sample, this clonotype was seen a few times. The target antigen is unknown. Unique molecular identifiers were incorporated into the prepared TCRbeta library. TCRdb passed the PCR reads through MiXCR, listing each CDR3 protein once. The sample records 670,000 or so distinct CDR3 sequences, 10% to 15% being singletons. From germline, CDR1 is SGHTA and CDR2 FQGNSA. The CDR3 is 15 residues long. With V trimmed by 5 bases and J by 5 bases, 8 bases remained unmatched. General study findings and limits: Several hundred graft clones that had expanded were reportedly the source of alpha-beta T cells about two months after transplant. Surviving recipient cells, namely T cells and thymic progenitors, were the source of high day-60 TCRbeta diversity in some patients.

V usage is TRBV7-2 and J usage is TRBJ2-1; 8 nucleotides agree with TRBD2. This TCR was sampled from a girl aged 2 to 10 with congenital amegakaryocytic thrombocytopenia, due to receive a stem cell transplant. Source: PBMCs, taken before TCRalphabeta/CD19-depleted stem cell transplant. CDR3 protein: CASSPSGSYNNEQFF. Here the CDR3 DNA reads TGTGCCAGCAGCCCCAGCGGGAGCTATAACAATGAGCAGTTCTTC.